This is a list of T cell receptor beta chains from one sample in a study of OX40 agonist ivuxolimab in advanced cancers. Using immunoSEQ multiplex PCR, the repertoire was profiled, and TCRdb retains in-frame clones only, with some absent. Here the sample spans 75,000 to 95,000 clones, 70% to 90% being singletons. Sequencing used CD4+ or CD8+ T cells sorted from blood, obtained in a trial of the OX40 agonist ivuxolimab. These receptor sequences come from an adult with an advanced solid tumor such as melanoma, head and neck, liver or kidney cancer. The CDR3 runs from the conserved cysteine through the conserved F or W. The D gene is left open where the match is weak. The size entry is marked missing in some rows and otherwise reads once, few, many or a size class.

D	size	V	J	DNA	CDR3
.	.	TRBV4-1	TRBJ2-5	TGCGCCAGCAGTCGACTACAGGGATCCCAAGAGACCCAGTACTTC	CASSRLQGSQETQYF
.	.	TRBV7-2	TRBJ1-2	TGTGCCAGCAGCTTTACGTTCAGTCCCCAACGGGGCTACACCTTC	CASSFTFSPQRGYTF
.	.	TRBV4-2	TRBJ1-6	TGTGCCAGCAGCCAACCCAGCCCAGGGGCCCTGGGGAGCTCCTATAATTCACCCCTCCACTTT	CASSQPSPGALGSSYNSPLHF
.	.	TRBV19	TRBJ1-1	TGTGCCAGTAGTAGCCTCCGGAGGGTGAACACTGAAGCTTTCTTT	CASSSLRRVNTEAFF
.	.	TRBV7-2	TRBJ1-2	TGTGCCAGCAGCTTTAGCGAGGGAGGGGGCTACACCTTC	CASSFSEGGGYTF
TRBD1	.	TRBV6-1	TRBJ1-1	TGTGCCAGCTCCGGGACAGAATTTACTGAAGCTTTCTTT	CASSGTEFTEAFF
.	.	TRBV21-1	TRBJ1-4	TGTGCCAGCAGCAAACCCCTTACAGGGCCAGGGGAAAAACTGTTTTTT	CASSKPLTGPGEKLFF
TRBD1	.	TRBV11-3	TRBJ1-1	TGTGCCAGCAGCTTAGGTACCGGGACAGCGAACACTGAAGCTTTCTTT	CASSLGTGTANTEAFF
TRBD1	.	TRBV11-1	TRBJ2-1	TGTGCCAGCAGCGGACCAGGGGGCAATGAGCAGTTCTTC	CASSGPGGNEQFF
TRBD1	.	TRBV7-2	TRBJ2-5	TGTGCCAGCAGCGCGACAGGGGGCGCTTCCCGGCAAGAGACCCAGTACTTC	CASSATGGASRQETQYF
.	.	TRBV14	TRBJ2-1	TGTGCCAGCAGCCAGGGGGATTATTACAATGAGCAGTTCTTC	CASSQGDYYNEQFF
.	few	TRBV6-5	TRBJ1-2	TGTGCCAGCAGTCGCGGCGTGGATGGCTACACCTTC	CASSRGVDGYTF
.	.	TRBV5-4	TRBJ1-6	TGTGCCAGCAGCTTGGATGGGGGTAATTCACCCCTCCACTTT	CASSLDGGNSPLHF
.	.	TRBV5-4	TRBJ2-2	TGTGCCAGCAGCCCGGACAATGCCGGGGAGCTGTTTTTT	CASSPDNAGELFF
.	.	TRBV6-5	TRBJ1-5	TGTGCCAGCCGAGGACAGAATAGCAATCAGCCCCAGCATTTT	CASRGQNSNQPQHF
TRBD1	.	TRBV14	TRBJ2-2	TGTGCCAGCCAGGGACAGGGCAACACCGGGGAGCTGTTTTTT	CASQGQGNTGELFF
TRBD1	.	TRBV5-6	TRBJ1-5	TGTGCCAGCAGCCAAGGACAGGTGGGGTACAATCAGCCCCAGCATTTT	CASSQGQVGYNQPQHF
.	.	TRBV7-3	TRBJ1-1	TGTGCCAGCAGCTGGACAGCACCGCCGGACGCTAAAGCTTTCTTT	CASSWTAPPDAKAFF
TRBD2	.	TRBV11-3	TRBJ2-1	TGTGCCAGCAGCCCCCGACCTAGCGGGGGTGGCAATGAGCAGTTCTTC	CASSPRPSGGGNEQFF
TRBD1	.	TRBV2	TRBJ2-1	TGTGCCAGCAGGGGACAGGGGGTCTCCTACAATGAGCAGTTCTTC	CASRGQGVSYNEQFF
.	.	TRBV6-6	TRBJ1-6	TGTGCCAGCAGTCAAGAGAATTCACCCCTCCACTTT	CASSQENSPLHF
.	few	TRBV9	TRBJ1-4	TGTGCCAGCAGCGTAGTGGGGGGTTCTAATGAAAAACTGTTTTTT	CASSVVGGSNEKLFF
TRBD2	.	TRBV9	TRBJ2-5	TGTGCCAGCAGCGGTCTCGGGCTAGCGGGTTCAGAGACCCAGTACTTC	CASSGLGLAGSETQYF
.	.	TRBV28	TRBJ1-5	TGTGCCAGCAGCCCCGGGGGGGTCAATCAGCCCCAGCATTTT	CASSPGGVNQPQHF
.	.	TRBV19	TRBJ1-6	TGTGCCAGTAACAAGGGAAGTAATTCACCCCTCCACTTT	CASNKGSNSPLHF
.	.	TRBV7-9	TRBJ2-4	TGTGCCAGCAGCTCCACTTCACTAGCCAAAAACATTCAGTACTTC	CASSSTSLAKNIQYF
.	.	TRBV28	TRBJ1-2	TGTGCCAGCAGTTTTACCGAGAATGGCTACACCTTC	CASSFTENGYTF
.	.	TRBV5-1	TRBJ2-5	TGCGCCAGCAGCAAGATTCGAGAGACCCAGTACTTC	CASSKIRETQYF
TRBD2	.	TRBV4-3	TRBJ2-3	TGCGCCAGCAGCCAAGTAGGACTAGCGGGGTTCTCGGATACGCAGTATTTT	CASSQVGLAGFSDTQYF
TRBD2	.	TRBV2	TRBJ2-5	TGTGCCAGCAGTGGTTCTAGCGGATACCAAGAGACCCAGTACTTC	CASSGSSGYQETQYF
.	.	TRBV5-1	TRBJ2-7	TGCGCCAGCAGCCTCTCGCCGGACCCCACTATATACGAGCAGTACTTC	CASSLSPDPTIYEQYF
.	.	TRBV6-5	TRBJ2-3	TGTGCCAGCAGTTACTCGGCCGATCTCCCAGATACGCAGTATTTT	CASSYSADLPDTQYF